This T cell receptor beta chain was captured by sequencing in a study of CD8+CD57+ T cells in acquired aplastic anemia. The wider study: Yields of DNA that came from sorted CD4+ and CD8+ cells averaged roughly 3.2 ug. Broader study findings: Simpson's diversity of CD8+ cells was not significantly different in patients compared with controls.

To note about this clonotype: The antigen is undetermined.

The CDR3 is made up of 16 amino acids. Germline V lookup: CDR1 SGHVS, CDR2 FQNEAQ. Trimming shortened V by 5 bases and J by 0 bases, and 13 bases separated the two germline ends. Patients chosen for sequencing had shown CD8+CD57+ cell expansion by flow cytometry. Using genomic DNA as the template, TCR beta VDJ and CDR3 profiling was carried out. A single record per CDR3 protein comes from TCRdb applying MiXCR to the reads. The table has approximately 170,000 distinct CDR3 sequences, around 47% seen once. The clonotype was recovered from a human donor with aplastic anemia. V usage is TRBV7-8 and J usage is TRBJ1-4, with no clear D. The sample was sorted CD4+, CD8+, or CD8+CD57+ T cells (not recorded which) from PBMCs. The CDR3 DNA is TGTGCCAGCAGCCCAATAGCAGCCTCAACTAATGAAAAACTGTTTTTT. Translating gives CASSPIAASTNEKLFF.